This TCR beta chain was recorded in a study of CD8 T cells in Susac syndrome. Random hexamers were used to reverse transcribe the RNA input (about 0.5 to 1 ug). Amplification of TCR beta CDR3 across 54 Vbeta and 13 Jbeta was performed with immunoSEQ multiplex PCR. TCRdb reprocessed the immunoSEQ multiplex PCR reads via MiXCR and lists one record per CDR3 protein. The sample shows about 440,000 distinct CDR3 sequences, around 83% of them seen only once. V lost 5 bases and J lost 1; bases outside the gene matches: 5. The CDR3 runs to 15 residues. Germline CDR1 reads MDHEN; CDR2 reads SYDVKM. From blood CD8+ and CD4+ T cells, TCR beta sequences were generated. CD8+ and CD4+ T cells were negatively isolated; TEMRA cells were FACS-enriched.

V usage is TRBV28 and J usage is TRBJ1-2; TRBD1 agrees at 9 bases. This clonotype was obtained from a human donor with multiple sclerosis. Sequenced: CD8+ T cells from PBMCs. This CDR3 is CASSPTTGGNYGYTF. The CDR3 DNA reads as TGTGCCAGCAGTCCGACGACAGGGGGTAACTATGGCTACACCTTC.